The 4 T cell receptor beta chains below come from one sample, sequenced in a study of vaccination effects on CD4 cells after COVID-19. No antigen has been identified for these receptors. Before any sequencing was done, the ViraFEST assay used viral peptide pools to expand antigen-specific CD4+ T cells. Cultured cells yielded isolated CD4+ T cells after 10 days. TCRdb's copy holds only in-frame clones and misses some; the assay was immunoSEQ multiplex PCR. The table has 23,000 or so clones, approximately 70% seen once. The starting material was CD4+ T cells from PBMCs cultured with HCoV-229E spike peptides, obtained before COVID-19 vaccination. The receptor set was obtained from a human donor who received a COVID-19 vaccine.

The rearrangement uses TRBV5-1 and TRBJ1-3, with unresolved D. CDR1 and CDR2 from the germline V gene are SGHRS and YFSETQ. The CDR3 extends over 16 amino acids. V was shortened by 0 bases and J by 0 bases, with 10 bases between the two germline ends. CDR3 coding DNA: TGCGCCAGCAGCTTGGTGGGCCCTAGCTCTGGAAACACCATATATTTT. Protein sequence: CASSLVGPSSGNTIYF. Variable domain in full (rest from reference TRBV5-1 and TRBJ1-3): KAGVTQTPRYLIKTRGQQVTLSCSPISGHRSVSWYQQTPGQGLQFLFEYFSETQRNKGNFPGRFSGRQFSNSRSEMNVSTLELGDSALYLCASSLVGPSSGNTIYFGEGSWLTVV.

The chain uses TRBV7-9 and TRBJ2-3; 7 bases are shared with TRBD1. This CDR3 has 13 amino acids. Germline CDR1 reads SEHNR; CDR2 reads FQNEAQ (reference sequence). The J segment lost 7 bases and the V segment lost 2 bases, leaving 3 bases of the junction unmatched. In DNA form, the CDR3 reads TGTGCCAGCAGCTTACGGACAGGCAATACGCAGTATTTT. Its protein product is CASSLRTGNTQYF.

The rearrangement links TRBV24-1 to TRBJ2-7; weak D call: TRBD1 (6 bases). CDR1 and CDR2 (germline): KGHDR, SFDVKD. This CDR3 has 15 residues. The germline V and J ends were trimmed by 2 bases and 2 bases, with 12 bases remaining between them. This CDR3 reads CATSDSGAITYEQYF. The CDR3 region has the DNA TGTGCCACCAGTGATTCAGGGGCCATCACCTACGAGCAGTACTTC.

The count of this clone is one. The rearrangement links TRBV20-1 to TRBJ2-1; TRBD2 agrees at 10 bases. The CDR3 has 14 residues. The germline V gene encodes CDR1 DFQATT and CDR2 SNEGSKA (reference sequence). V was clipped by 3 bases and J by 8 bases; unmatched bases: 7. The CDR3 loop is CSASQLAGAYEQFF. CDR3 DNA sequence: TGCAGTGCTAGTCAGCTAGCGGGAGCCTATGAGCAGTTCTTC.